A single sample is the source of the 30 T cell receptor beta chains below, sequenced in a study of Graves' ophthalmopathy and Graves' hyperthyroidism. Amplifying from RNA transcripts, the study obtained TCR beta CDR3 regions. RT-PCR was first run with HTBI primers, then multiplex PCR in a second round. A single record per CDR3 protein comes from TCRdb applying MiXCR to the multiplex PCR reads. The sample consists of roughly 1.1 million distinct CDR3 sequences, 35% to 40% of them appearing once. Sequencing was done on a sample of peripheral blood or thyroid tissue (not recorded which). Source of these receptors: an adult man with Graves' hyperthyroidism.

Ten or more counts support this clonotype. The V call is TRBV19, the J call TRBJ2-2; D not certain. The CDR3 is 17 residues long. Trimming removed 3 bases from V and 4 bases from J, with 18 bases in between. Germline V gives CDR1 LNHDA, CDR2 SQIVND (reference sequence). In nucleotides, the CDR3 is TGTGCCAGTAGTATCCCGCTGGGCGCAACGGGCACCGGGGAGCTGTTTTTT. It encodes CASSIPLGATGTGELFF.

This clonotype was observed many times. This sequence joins TRBV15 and TRBJ2-7, with unresolved D. The CDR3 consists of 16 residues. Germline V gene lookup returns CDR1 LNHNV and CDR2 YYDKDF (reference sequence). V lost 3 bases to trimming and J lost 3 bases, with 18 bases between them. The CDR3, as DNA: TGTGCCACCAGCAGCGGTCCCCCGATAGCTAACTACGAGCAGTACTTC. Its protein is CATSSGPPIANYEQYF.

V is TRBV25-1 and J is TRBJ2-2; D gene uncertain. The V end was cut by 6 bases, the J end by 7 bases, with 9 bases between. Germline CDR1 is MGHDK and CDR2 is SYGVNS. The CDR3 length is 12 residues. As DNA, the CDR3 is TGTGCCAGCAGGGAAACAATCGGGGAGCTGTTTTTT. Its protein product is CASRETIGELFF. The full variable domain, with the rest looked up from reference TRBV25-1 and TRBJ2-2, is EADIYQTPRYLVIGTGKKITLECSQTMGHDKMYWYQQDPGMELHLIHYSYGVNSTEKGDLSSESTVSRIRTEHFPLTLESARPSHTSQYLCASRETIGELFFGEGSRLTVL.

The chain links TRBV2 to TRBJ1-6; perhaps TRBD1 as D (5 bases). The CDR3 extends over 17 amino acids. V lost 8 bases and J lost 9, with 26 bases in between. Per germline, CDR1 SNHLY and CDR2 FYNNEI. The CDR3 spells CASGVALRGGRGSPLHF. The CDR3 DNA reads TGTGCCAGCGGGGTGGCCCTCCGGGGCGGTCGAGGTTCACCCCTCCACTTT.

The chain links TRBV29-1 to TRBJ1-3; D remains ambiguous. Germline values: CDR1 SQVTM, CDR2 ANQGSEA. This CDR3 region has 15 residues. The germline V and J ends were trimmed by 8 bases and 2 bases, with 19 bases remaining between them. The CDR3 DNA reads as TGCAGCTTGGTCCCAGAACTCGCCCCTGGAAACACCATATATTTT. Its translation: CSLVPELAPGNTIYF.

The DNA of the CDR3 is TGTGCCATCAGTTCGCTCGGGACAGGTGGGGTTGGCAATCAGCCCCAGCATTTT. This sequence encodes CAISSLGTGGVGNQPQHF. The chain joins TRBV10-3 to TRBJ1-5, with 8 positions matching TRBD1. Germline trimming cut 5 bases from V and 2 bases from J; bases unmatched to any gene: 14. The germline gives CDR1 ENHRY, CDR2 SYGVKD. The CDR3 has 18 amino acids.

The chain carries TRBV29-1 and TRBJ2-7, with 7 bases matching TRBD1. From germline, CDR1 is SQVTM and CDR2 ANQGSEA. V was clipped by 0 bases and J by 2 bases; unmatched bases: 16. The CDR3 loop spans 18 amino acids. CDR3 loop: CSVEDRDEGGMGPYEQYF. The CDR3 DNA reads TGCAGCGTTGAAGATAGGGACGAAGGGGGCATGGGCCCCTACGAGCAGTACTTC.

A word on this clonotype: At one end, the junction sequence differs from germline, possibly due to a read error. This sequence joins TRBV6-6 and TRBJ1-3; D call uncertain. CDR1 is MNHNY and CDR2 is SVGAGI in the germline V gene (reference sequence). The CDR3 has 18 residues. This CDR3 is CAISESSQARNYGYTIYF. Written as DNA, the CDR3 is TGTGCCATCAGTGAGTCAAGTCAGGCCAGAAACTATGGCTACACCATATATTTT.

This clonotype has ten or more counts. The rearrangement joins TRBV7-9 to TRBJ1-4, with D possibly being TRBD1 (5 bases). The germline gives CDR1 SEHNR, CDR2 FQNEAQ (reference sequence). The length of the CDR3 is 13 residues. V lost 5 bases, J lost 7 bases, and 11 bases lay in between. The CDR3 sequence: CASSGSGFEKLFF. The CDR3 nucleotides are TGTGCCAGCAGCGGATCAGGGTTTGAAAAACTGTTTTTT.

This clonotype was seen more than once but under ten times. Here the CDR3 reads CASSFRSGGANSNQPQHF. The CDR3, as DNA: TGTGCCAGCAGTTTCAGGTCCGGGGGGGCCAATAGCAATCAGCCCCAGCATTTT. The chain couples TRBV28 to TRBJ1-5; TRBD1 might be the D (6 bases). Germline CDR1 is MDHEN and CDR2 is SYDVKM. This CDR3 is 18 amino acids long. With 3 bases removed from V and 0 bases from J, the gap between germline ends came to 18 bases.

This chain connects TRBV10-2 to TRBJ2-2; D may match TRBD1 or TRBD2 (5 bases each). Germline V gives CDR1 WSHSY, CDR2 SAAADI. The length of the CDR3 is 18 residues. Trimming shortened V by 5 bases and J by 1 base, and 20 bases separated the two germline ends. The CDR3: CASSYPRIGTENTGELFF. The CDR3 nucleotides are TGCGCCAGCAGTTACCCTCGAATTGGGACCGAGAACACCGGGGAGCTGTTTTTT.

In its sample, this clonotype was seen many times. J is TRBJ1-5 and V is TRBV15; 8 bases are shared with TRBD1. The junction had 6 bases not matched to a gene; V was cut back by 3 bases and J by 2 bases. The CDR3 consists of 16 residues. Looked up from germline, CDR1 is LNHNV and CDR2 is YYDKDF (reference sequence). The CDR3 loop is CATSSRQGPGNQPQHF. The CDR3 nucleotides read TGTGCCACCAGCAGTCGACAGGGGCCTGGCAATCAGCCCCAGCATTTT.

This clonotype came up many times. This chain uses TRBV6-1 with TRBJ2-7; a possible D gene is TRBD1 (6 bases). The germline V gene has CDR1 MNHNS and CDR2 SASEGT. Trimming shortened V by 1 base and J by 2 bases, and 12 bases separated the two germline ends. This CDR3 is built from 15 residues. For the CDR3, the DNA is TGTGCCAGCAGTGAAGAGGTGTGGGACACCTACGAGCAGTACTTC. It specifies CASSEEVWDTYEQYF.

The chain carries TRBV12-3 or TRBV12-4 and TRBJ1-1; D perhaps matches TRBD1 (5 bases). V lost 3 bases to trimming and J lost 3 bases, with 11 bases between them. This CDR3 comprises 14 residues. The CDR3 DNA follows: TGTGCCAGCAGTTTCGCATCAGGGTACACTGAAGCTTTCTTT. Its translation: CASSFASGYTEAFF.

The V call is TRBV7-8, the J call TRBJ1-5; no clear D gene. Trimming took off 7 bases at V and 6 bases at J, with 19 bases between the two ends. CDR3 length equals 15 residues. The V gene's germline CDR1 is SGHVS and CDR2 FQNEAQ. The CDR3 region is CASNPGGPLSQPQHF. The CDR3 DNA sequence: TGTGCCAGCAACCCCGGTGGGCCCTTAAGTCAGCCCCAGCATTTT.

This clonotype has just a few counts. V and J are TRBV28 and TRBJ1-1; D uncertain. Germline lookup yields CDR1 MDHEN and CDR2 SYDVKM. This CDR3 contains 12 residues. Trimming took off 2 bases at V and 10 bases at J, with 11 bases between the two ends. The CDR3 DNA is TGTGCCAGCAGTTTACAGGAAAGTGGAGCTTTCTTT. As protein: CASSLQESGAFF.

As regards this clonotype: A much larger clone differs by one base, so this may be a read error. The genes are TRBV20-1 and TRBJ2-7; D possibly corresponds to TRBD2 (5 bases). Germline values: CDR1 DFQATT, CDR2 SNEGSKA (reference sequence). V lost 0 bases, J lost 6 bases, and 12 bases lay in between. This CDR3 region has 13 residues. The CDR3 spells CSARERVTFEQYF. The CDR3 DNA is TGCAGTGCTAGAGAGCGGGTGACCTTCGAGCAGTACTTC.

This clonotype was found many times. This rearrangement joins TRBV4-3 to TRBJ1-2; D may be TRBD1 (5 bases). The CDR3 has 17 amino acids. Trimming cost V 0 bases and J 6 bases, with 20 bases left between them. Per germline, CDR1 LGHNA and CDR2 YSLEER. CDR3 bases: TGCGCCAGCAGCCAAGACTCGGCTTACGGCAGGGCGGATGGCTACACCTTC. This translates into CASSQDSAYGRADGYTF.

This chain links TRBV12-3 or TRBV12-4 with TRBJ1-5; D is uncertain. V dropped 4 bases and J dropped 7 bases, with 5 bases sitting between them. The CDR3 contains 11 residues. The CDR3 nucleotides read TGTGCCAGCAGTTGGGGACAGCCCCAGCATTTT. Encoded protein: CASSWGQPQHF.

The chain employs TRBV29-1 and TRBJ2-2; 10 nucleotides agree with TRBD1. The junction had 5 bases not matched to a gene; V was cut back by 6 bases and J by 4 bases. Germline values: CDR1 SQVTM, CDR2 ANQGSEA. This CDR3 has 14 amino acids. Written as DNA, the CDR3 is TGCAGCGTCCGGACAGGGGGTAGCACCGGGGAGCTGTTTTTT. It codes for CSVRTGGSTGELFF.

This clonotype was seen at least ten times. The chain has TRBV10-3 and TRBJ1-2; D call uncertain. V lost 3 bases to trimming and J lost 6 bases, with 11 bases between them. The germline CDR1 and CDR2 sequences are ENHRY and SYGVKD. The CDR3 consists of 13 residues. The DNA of the CDR3 is TGTGCCATCAGTGAACAAGATCTTCATGGCTACACCTTC. Its protein is CAISEQDLHGYTF.

The sample holds many counts of this clonotype. The V call is TRBV10-3, the J call TRBJ1-4, with D possibly being TRBD1 (5 bases). Germline V lookup: CDR1 ENHRY, CDR2 SYGVKD. The CDR3 is 13 residues long. V lost 6 bases, J lost 8 bases, and 13 bases lay in between. CDR3 bases: TGTGCCATCAGCGGGGGGAAAATCGAAAAACTGTTTTTT. This gives the protein CAISGGKIEKLFF.

This clonotype was counted many times. The chain couples TRBV11-2 to TRBJ1-1, with TRBD1 matching over 10 bases. The germline CDR1 and CDR2 sequences are SGHAT and FQNNGV. The CDR3 extends over 16 amino acids. Trimming removed 3 bases from V and 4 bases from J; junction bases left unmatched: 8. The CDR3 DNA is TGTGCCAGCAGCTTCCCGGGACAGGGGACGGGCACTGAAGCTTTCTTT. This gives the protein CASSFPGQGTGTEAFF.

This clonotype was counted only a few times. The chain recombines TRBV10-3 with TRBJ1-1; perhaps TRBD1 as D (6 bases). The V gene lost 8 bases and the J gene lost 6 bases, with 13 bases spanning the gap. This CDR3 region has 12 residues. Germline V gene data show CDR1 as ENHRY and CDR2 as SYGVKD. The CDR3 loop reads CAIGGGAAEAFF. As DNA, the CDR3 is TGTGCCATCGGTGGGGGGGCCGCTGAAGCTTTCTTT.

This clonotype has only a few counts. This sequence joins TRBV27 and TRBJ2-7; TRBD1 matches 7 bases. The CDR3 has 12 residues. Germline-derived CDR1 and CDR2 are MNHEY and SMNVEV (reference sequence). V lost 5 bases and J lost 9; bases outside the gene matches: 7. CDR3 in amino acids: CASSQTGIGQYF. The CDR3, as DNA: TGTGCCAGCAGTCAGACAGGGATCGGGCAGTACTTC.

This chain uses TRBV25-1 with TRBJ1-2; D remains ambiguous. Trimming stripped 0 bases from V and 7 bases from J, with 6 bases between. CDR1 is MGHDK, CDR2 SYGVNS, per germline. This CDR3 comprises 12 residues. The CDR3 DNA is TGTGCCAGCAGTGAATACGGCGGTGGCTACACCTTC. This encodes CASSEYGGGYTF.

Only one count was recorded for this clonotype. The chain combines TRBV7-2 with TRBJ2-7; D is possibly TRBD2 (6 bases). V was pared by 0 bases and J by 4 bases, with 16 bases between. This CDR3 is 16 amino acids long. The V gene's germline CDR1 is SGHTA and CDR2 FQGNSA. The CDR3 here is CASSLAHPGSGYEQYF. CDR3 nucleotide sequence: TGTGCCAGCAGCTTAGCCCACCCCGGGAGTGGGTACGAGCAGTACTTC. Looking up the rest from reference TRBV7-2 and TRBJ2-7 gives the full variable domain: GAGVSQSPSNKVTEKGKDVELRCDPISGHTALYWYRQSLGQGLEFLIYFQGNSAPDKSGLPSDRFSAERTGGSVSTLTIQRTQQEDSAVYLCASSLAHPGSGYEQYFGPGTRLTVT.

Comment on this clonotype: One base away lies a much larger clone, so this may be a sequencing read error. J is TRBJ1-1 and V is TRBV20-1, with D perhaps TRBD1 (5 bases). V dropped 4 bases and J dropped 11 bases, with 23 bases sitting between them. Germline-derived CDR1 and CDR2 are DFQATT and SNEGSKA (reference sequence). The CDR3 consists of 14 residues. The CDR3 region is CSATGPIYHRLAFF. CDR3 nucleotide sequence: TGCAGTGCTACGGGACCCATTTATCACCGGCTGGCTTTCTTT.

Only a few counts were recorded for this clonotype. The chain links TRBV10-3 to TRBJ1-6; D remains ambiguous. Germline loops: CDR1 ENHRY, CDR2 SYGVKD. Between the trimmed V and J ends, which lost 10 bases and 14 bases, there was a span of 30 bases. The CDR3 is 16 residues long. The CDR3 sequence is CASSDKRHFWGFTLHF. The CDR3 region has the DNA TGTGCCAGCAGCGACAAAAGACACTTCTGGGGATTCACCCTCCACTTT.

The chain combines TRBV2 with TRBJ1-2; 9 nucleotides agree with TRBD1. V trimming: 6 bases; J trimming: 6 bases; junction bases outside the gene matches: 14. Germline CDR1 is SNHLY and CDR2 is FYNNEI. CDR3 length: 16 residues. CDR3 residues: CASSMGQGLLGHGYTF. The CDR3 DNA reads as TGTGCCAGCAGCATGGGACAGGGTCTACTTGGGCATGGCTACACCTTC.